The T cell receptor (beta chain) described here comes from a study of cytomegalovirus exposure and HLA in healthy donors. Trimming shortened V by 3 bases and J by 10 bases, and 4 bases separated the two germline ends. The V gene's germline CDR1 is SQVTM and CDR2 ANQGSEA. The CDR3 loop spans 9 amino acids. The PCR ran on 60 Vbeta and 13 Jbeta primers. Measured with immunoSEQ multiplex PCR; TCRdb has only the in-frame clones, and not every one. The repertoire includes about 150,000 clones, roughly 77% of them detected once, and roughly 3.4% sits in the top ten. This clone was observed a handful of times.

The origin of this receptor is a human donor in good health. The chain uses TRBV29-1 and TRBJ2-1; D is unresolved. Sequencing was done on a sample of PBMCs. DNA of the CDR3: TGCAGCGTTGAGGCAGAGCAGTTCTTC. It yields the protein CSVEAEQFF.